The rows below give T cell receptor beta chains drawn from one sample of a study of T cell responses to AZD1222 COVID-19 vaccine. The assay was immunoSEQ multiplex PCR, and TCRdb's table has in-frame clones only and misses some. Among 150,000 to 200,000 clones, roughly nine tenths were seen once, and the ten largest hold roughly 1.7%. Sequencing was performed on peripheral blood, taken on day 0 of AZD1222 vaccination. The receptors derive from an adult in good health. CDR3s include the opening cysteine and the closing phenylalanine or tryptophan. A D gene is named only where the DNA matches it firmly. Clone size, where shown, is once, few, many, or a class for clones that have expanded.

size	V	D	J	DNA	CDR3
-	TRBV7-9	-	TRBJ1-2	TGTGCCAGCAGCTCCCCAACTGGCGCCTATGGCTACACCTTC	CASSSPTGAYGYTF
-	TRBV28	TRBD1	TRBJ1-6	TGTGCCAGCAGATCGGGACAGGATACCCTCCACTTT	CASRSGQDTLHF
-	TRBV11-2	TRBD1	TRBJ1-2	TGTGCCAGCAGCTCGGGACAGATCTATGGCTACACCTTC	CASSSGQIYGYTF
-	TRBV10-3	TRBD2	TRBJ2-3	TGTGCCATCATCGCAGGCCTAGCGGGGGGAGAAGATACGCAGTATTTT	CAIIAGLAGGEDTQYF
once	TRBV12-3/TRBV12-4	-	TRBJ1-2	TGTGCCAGCAGTTCTCGGCCAAAAGATGGCTACACCTTC	CASSSRPKDGYTF
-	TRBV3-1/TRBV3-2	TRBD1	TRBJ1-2	TGTGCCAGCAGCCCGGGACAGGGGCTGGGTGGCTACACCTTC	CASSPGQGLGGYTF
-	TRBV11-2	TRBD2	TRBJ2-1	TGTGCCAGCAGAGCAGCGGGAGGGCCGGGGAATGAGCAGTTCTTC	CASRAAGGPGNEQFF
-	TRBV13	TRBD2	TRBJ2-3	TGTGCCAGCAGCTCCTTCCTAGCGGGAGCGGCAGATACGCAGTATTTT	CASSSFLAGAADTQYF
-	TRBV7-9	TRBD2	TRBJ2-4	TGTGCCAGCAGCCCCCGACTAGCGGGGACCTTTTTGGACATTCAGTACTTC	CASSPRLAGTFLDIQYF
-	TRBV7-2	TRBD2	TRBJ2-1	TGTGCCAGCGCGCGGGAGTTGGGCAATGAGCAGTTCTTC	CASARELGNEQFF
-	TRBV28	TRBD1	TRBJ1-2	TGTGCCAGCAGCACCTCCGGGACAGGGGGAGGCTACACCTTC	CASSTSGTGGGYTF
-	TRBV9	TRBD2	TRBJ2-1	TGTGCCAGCAGCGTATCGCGGGGGAGGGATTACAATGAGCAGTTCTTC	CASSVSRGRDYNEQFF
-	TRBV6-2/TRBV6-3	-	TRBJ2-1	TGTGCCAGCAACCCACACAGGAGCTCCTACAATGAGCAGTTCTTC	CASNPHRSSYNEQFF
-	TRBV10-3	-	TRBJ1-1	TGTGCCATCAGTGAGGCAGCCCCCAACACTGAAGCTTTCTTT	CAISEAAPNTEAFF
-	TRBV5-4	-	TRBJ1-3	TGTGCCAGCAGCTTGGCCGGGGTCACTGGAAACACCATATATTTT	CASSLAGVTGNTIYF
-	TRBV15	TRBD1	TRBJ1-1	TGTGCCACCAGCAGGGGAGACTTATCAGGGGGAGCTTTCTTT	CATSRGDLSGGAFF